This entry describes one T cell receptor beta chain. What it recognizes is unknown. Using its own MiXCR run on the 5' RACE reads, TCRdb lists one record per CDR3 protein. Found here are around 890,000 distinct CDR3 sequences, over 9.5% of them singletons; the top ten hold under 0.6%. This sample was taken from a study of CD8 T cells in ankylosing spondylitis. General study points: Seemingly distinctive of ankylosing spondylitis blood was a TCR beta motif formed by eight highly homologous variants.

The ends lost 4 bases at V and 6 bases at J; junction bases unmatched: 8. The CDR3 covers 16 residues. The germline V gene encodes CDR1 MNHEY and CDR2 SMNVEV (reference sequence). The chain carries TRBV27 and TRBJ2-1; TRBD1 matches 11 bases. Sequencing input: blood, either unsorted or a sorted T cell fraction (not recorded which). The clonotype originates from a male donor with ankylosing spondylitis. CDR3 coding DNA: TGTGCCAGCAGTTCGGGGGTGGGACAGGGGGTCAATGAGCAGTTCTTC. The encoded protein is CASSSGVGQGVNEQFF.